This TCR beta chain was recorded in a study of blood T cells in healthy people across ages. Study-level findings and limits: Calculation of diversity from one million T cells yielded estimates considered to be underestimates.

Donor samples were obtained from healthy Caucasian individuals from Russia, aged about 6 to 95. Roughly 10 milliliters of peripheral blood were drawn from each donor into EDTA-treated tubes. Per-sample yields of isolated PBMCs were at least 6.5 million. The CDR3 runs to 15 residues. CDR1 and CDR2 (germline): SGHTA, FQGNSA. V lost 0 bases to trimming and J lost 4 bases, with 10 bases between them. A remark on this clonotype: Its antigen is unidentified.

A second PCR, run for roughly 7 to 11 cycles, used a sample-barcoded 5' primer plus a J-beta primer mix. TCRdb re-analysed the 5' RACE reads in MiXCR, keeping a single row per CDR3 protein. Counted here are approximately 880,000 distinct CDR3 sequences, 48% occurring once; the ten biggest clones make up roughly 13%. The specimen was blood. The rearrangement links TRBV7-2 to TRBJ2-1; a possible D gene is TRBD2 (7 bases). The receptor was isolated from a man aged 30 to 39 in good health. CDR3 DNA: TGTGCCAGCAGCTTAGCGGGGGGGCAGTACAATGAGCAGTTCTTC. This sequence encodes CASSLAGGQYNEQFF.